This T cell receptor (beta chain) came from a study of PD-1 blockade in classical Hodgkin lymphoma. Brentuximab vedotin exposure varied among the patients, all of whom had relapsed after autologous stem cell transplantation. TCRdb's table, derived via immunoSEQ multiplex PCR, lists solely in-frame clones and lacks some. Among 70,000 or so clones listed, about 70% were seen once. This clone was detected only a few times. What it recognizes is unknown. The CDR3 runs 15 residues. With V trimmed by 3 bases and J by 3 bases, 2 bases remained unmatched. Germline assignment: CDR1 SGHTA and CDR2 FQGNSA. General study points: Prior therapy or disease activity may underlie the repertoire differences, whose causes remain undefined. For complete responders, baseline diversity was comparable to that of newly diagnosed patients.

The V gene is TRBV7-2, the J gene TRBJ2-3; the match to TRBD2 covers 11 bases. This sequence was found in a human donor with classical Hodgkin lymphoma. Sequencing was performed on peripheral blood mononuclear cells (PBMCs), taken before the second cycle of nivolumab. The CDR3 spells CASSLTSGNTDTQYF. The CDR3, as DNA: TGTGCCAGCAGCTTGACTAGCGGGAATACAGATACGCAGTATTTT.